The entry that follows covers one T cell receptor beta chain sequence. Its antigen is not known. At least 6 micrograms of total RNA were extracted per sample. These data belong to a study of blood T cells in healthy people across ages. Sample-barcoded 5' priming and a J-beta primer mix drove a second PCR of roughly 6 to 12 cycles. Each cDNA molecule received a tag from a template-switch adaptor that had 12 random nucleotides. In TCRdb, the 5' RACE reads were re-called with MiXCR into one record per CDR3 protein. The sample has around 990,000 distinct CDR3 sequences, roughly two fifths seen once. Points from the study as a whole: The long-lived group displayed more naive CD4+ cells, plus higher diversity, than the aged donors did.

This CDR3 has 14 amino acids. V lost 5 bases and J 2 bases, leaving 11 bases between the germline ends. CDR1 is MDHEN and CDR2 is SYDVKM in the germline V gene. The chain carries TRBV28 and TRBJ2-3; D unclear. Sequencing input: blood. The receptor comes from a man younger than 35 in good health. CDR3 nucleotide sequence: TGTGCCAGCAGTCAAATCACTTCCACAGATACGCAGTATTTT. It specifies CASSQITSTDTQYF.